This T cell receptor beta chain stems from a study of cytotoxic CD8 clonotypes in ibrutinib-treated CLL (dated by TCRdb to the early 2020s). With respect to the entire study: In this cohort, some 14 patients were treatment-naive and approximately twelve were relapsed/refractory, while some 17 had unmutated IGHV. Responses were partial in 25 or so patients and complete in 2; after median approximately 5.5 years follow-up, approximately 15 stayed in remission and 12 progressed. Samples at response were collected after a median of about 11 months of treatment, with a range of roughly 6 to 40 months. An average of around 250,000 productive templates and 94,082 productive rearrangements was obtained per sample. Longitudinal samples were available for about 30% of the 86 trial participants. Cryopreserved peripheral blood mononuclear cells were collected at three points: before therapy, at response, and at either sustained remission or disease progression. Every remission and progressive disease sample was obtained while ibrutinib was still being received by the patients.

For TCR beta library preparation, about 2 micrograms of genomic DNA was extracted from cryopreserved PBMCs. Longitudinal blood samples from CLL patients on ibrutinib monotherapy were analyzed using high-throughput TCR beta sequencing. The patients were enrolled in a single-center, open-label phase 2 trial of ibrutinib monotherapy. General conclusions and limits of the study: Baseline clonality was found to be higher than that of age-matched healthy donors and was strongly correlated with circulating CD8+ T-cell counts. Sustained-remission and progressing patients did not have matched sampling times, and lymph node repertoires were not examined. Clonality rose at ibrutinib response, remained stable during sustained remission, and dropped back toward baseline at progression. Public clonotypes were found to be uncommon and were observed to contract or remain stable during treatment; the increase in clonality was shown to reflect expansion of private clonotypes at ibrutinib response.

This clone was recorded a few times. No cognate antigen has been identified for it. One base away there is no much larger clone; base qualities are not given. Taken from the germline V gene (reference sequence), the CDR1 and CDR2 loops are LNHNV and YYDKDF. Counted from cysteine to phenylalanine, this CDR3 has 13 amino acids. The DNA shown is the 39-base CDR3, in frame from base 1. V lost 8 bases and J lost 7 bases, and the count of bases not matched to a germline gene is 8. The goal of deep resolution MiSeq sequencing was a depth between 1 in 1 million and 1 in 200,000 T cells, and coverage averaged 10x per clonotype. The immunoSEQ hsTCRB Kit was used to generate the TCR beta libraries. The authors processed their data as follows. The data were analyzed with ImmunoSEQ Analyzer and ImmunoSEQ Data Assistant, and V, D and J gene assignments followed IMGT definitions. Clonality was computed as one minus normalized Shannon entropy of productive rearrangement frequencies, ranging from 0 to 1. Only overrepresented clonotypes making up at least 0.05% of each patient's repertoire were included in the public clonotype analysis. About twelve age-matched healthy donor repertoires from immuneACCESS were used as controls for clonality. This is the immuneACCESS table as TCRdb keeps it, with only in-frame sequences that have V and J called. A part of the clones is gone; compared with another copy, unresolved V genes explain less than half, and the rest is unexplained. V and J calls and clone size come straight from that table; D and trimming were deduced from the DNA. In this sample the table shows 300,000 to 400,000 clones, about 61% of which occur a single time. The top ten clones comprise just under 6.5% of the sample.

The sequence joins TRBV15 to TRBJ2-7; 10 of the junction bases match TRBD2. Sequencing was performed on PBMCs, taken after 36 months of ibrutinib treatment. This clonotype originated in a human donor with chronic lymphocytic leukemia. The CDR3 has the sequence CATGIAGGWEQYF. In nucleotide form, the sequence is TGTGCCACCGGGATAGCGGGAGGATGGGAGCAGTACTTC.